A selection of T cell receptor beta chains follows, all from one sample in a study of T-cell reconstitution after alpha-beta-depleted transplantation in children. Using its own MiXCR run on the PCR reads, TCRdb lists one record per CDR3 protein. The data show just under 550,000 distinct CDR3 sequences, with approximately 20% seen just once and 2.5% to 3.5% held by the top ten. Here the sequenced sample was PBMCs from the stem cell graft donor, taken from the stem cell graft. These receptors were obtained from a human donor who donated a stem cell graft to a child with acute lymphoblastic leukemia. CDR3s include the opening cysteine and the closing phenylalanine or tryptophan. A D gene is named only where the DNA matches it firmly. Not all rows give a size; the values are once, few, many and, for expanded clones, a class.

V gene	D gene	CDR3 length	clone size	J gene	CDR3 protein	CDR3 DNA
TRBV30	TRBD1	11	-	TRBJ1-1	CAWTQGGEAFF	TGTGCCTGGACCCAGGGGGGTGAAGCTTTCTTT
TRBV3-1	TRBD1	15	few	TRBJ2-7	CASSHGDSMLYEQYF	TGTGCCAGCAGCCACGGGGACAGCATGCTCTACGAGCAGTACTTC
TRBV20-1	TRBD2	19	-	TRBJ2-2	CSARKGGAGGAAGTGELFF	TGCAGTGCTAGAAAGGGAGGGGCGGGAGGAGCGGCGGGCACCGGGGAGCTGTTTTTT
TRBV29-1	TRBD1	16	-	TRBJ2-1	CSVEPPTGGAYNEQFF	TGCAGCGTTGAACCTCCGACAGGGGGCGCCTACAATGAGCAGTTCTTC
TRBV7-3	-	14	many	TRBJ2-2	CASSLSVNTGELFF	TGTGCCAGCAGCTTATCAGTGAACACCGGGGAGCTGTTTTTT
TRBV19	TRBD2	17	-	TRBJ2-7	CASSRLAGEFVPYEQYF	TGTGCCAGTAGCCGACTAGCGGGAGAGTTTGTCCCCTACGAGCAGTACTTC
TRBV2	TRBD2	15	-	TRBJ2-7	CASSGLAGGRWEQYF	TGTGCCAGCAGTGGACTAGCGGGAGGTCGGTGGGAGCAGTACTTC
TRBV5-1	TRBD2	16	few	TRBJ2-3	CASSLSGGRVTDTQYF	TGCGCCAGCAGCCTCTCTGGCGGGAGGGTCACAGATACGCAGTATTTT
TRBV2	TRBD2	14	once	TRBJ2-3	CASSRTSGSNTQYF	TGTGCCAGCAGTAGGACTAGCGGGAGTAATACGCAGTATTTT
TRBV29-1	TRBD1	15	few	TRBJ1-2	CSLVDPLTGGYGYTF	TGCAGCTTGGTTGACCCCTTGACAGGGGGCTATGGCTACACCTTC
TRBV29-1	-	14	-	TRBJ2-1	CSVEAGPPYNEQFF	TGCAGCGTTGAGGCGGGACCGCCCTACAATGAGCAGTTCTTC
TRBV7-8	TRBD2	17	few	TRBJ2-1	CASSPGRIGRYSDEQFF	TGTGCCAGCAGCCCCGGAAGGATCGGGAGGTACTCGGATGAGCAGTTCTTC
TRBV11-1	-	18	-	TRBJ2-7	CASSPPRGGGSSSYEQYF	TGTGCCAGCAGCCCACCAAGAGGGGGGGGTTCGAGCTCCTACGAGCAGTACTTC
TRBV6-5	-	14	few	TRBJ2-5	CASSYASGAETQYF	TGTGCCAGCAGTTACGCCTCAGGGGCAGAGACCCAGTACTTC
TRBV9	TRBD2	18	few	TRBJ2-1	CASSAHPKGLARGNEQFF	TGTGCCAGCAGCGCCCATCCTAAGGGACTAGCGAGGGGGAATGAGCAGTTCTTC
TRBV5-1	-	14	-	TRBJ2-6	CASTEISGANVLTF	TGCGCCAGCACCGAAATCTCCGGGGCCAACGTCCTGACTTTC
TRBV11-1	-	19	few	TRBJ1-5	CASSLGDSTTPPGGQPQHF	TGTGCCAGCAGCTTAGGGGACTCTACCACCCCTCCCGGGGGTCAGCCCCAGCATTTT
TRBV5-1	TRBD2	12	few	TRBJ2-1	CASSLGLAGVFF	TGCGCCAGCAGCTTGGGGCTAGCGGGAGTGTTCTTC
TRBV25-1	-	13	-	TRBJ1-5	CASSVAGDQPQHF	TGTGCCAGCAGTGTGGCAGGGGACCAGCCCCAGCATTTT
TRBV29-1	TRBD2	19	few	TRBJ2-1	CSVEDPPSSGGSSYNEQFF	TGCAGCGTTGAAGATCCCCCCTCTAGCGGGGGGAGCTCCTACAATGAGCAGTTCTTC
TRBV27	-	17	-	TRBJ2-7	CASSLVGLHYALYEQYF	TGTGCCAGCAGTTTAGTGGGGCTTCATTATGCCCTATACGAGCAGTACTTC
TRBV24-1	-	13	-	TRBJ2-2	CATSDFPGGELFF	TGTGCCACCAGTGATTTCCCGGGCGGGGAGCTGTTTTTT
TRBV6-5	-	16	-	TRBJ2-1	CASSYIGGLSGNEQFF	TGTGCCAGCAGTTACATCGGGGGGCTTTCAGGCAATGAGCAGTTCTTC
TRBV11-1	TRBD1	15	few	TRBJ2-3	CASGTGTGYTDTQYF	TGTGCCAGCGGAACCGGGACAGGGTACACAGATACGCAGTATTTT